This T cell receptor (beta chain) was captured by sequencing in a study of T cell changes during pregnancy in multiple sclerosis. V lost 8 bases and J lost 5, with 27 bases in between. This CDR3 region has 17 residues. The germline CDR1 and CDR2 sequences are LGHNA and YNFKEQ. The table came from immunoSEQ multiplex PCR; TCRdb's copy has only in-frame clones and leaves some out. In the table there are about 40,000 clones, roughly nine tenths of which are singletons. The gene calls are TRBV4-2 and TRBJ1-1; possibly TRBD1 for D (6 bases). The TCR comes from a female donor with multiple sclerosis, enrolled in a pregnancy study. This specimen consisted of CD4+ T cells from peripheral blood mononuclear cells, obtained before pregnancy. In DNA form, the CDR3 reads TGTGCCAGCTGCAGGCCGGACAGAGGGCGCCGGGGAACTGAAGCTTTCTTT. It encodes CASCRPDRGRRGTEAFF.